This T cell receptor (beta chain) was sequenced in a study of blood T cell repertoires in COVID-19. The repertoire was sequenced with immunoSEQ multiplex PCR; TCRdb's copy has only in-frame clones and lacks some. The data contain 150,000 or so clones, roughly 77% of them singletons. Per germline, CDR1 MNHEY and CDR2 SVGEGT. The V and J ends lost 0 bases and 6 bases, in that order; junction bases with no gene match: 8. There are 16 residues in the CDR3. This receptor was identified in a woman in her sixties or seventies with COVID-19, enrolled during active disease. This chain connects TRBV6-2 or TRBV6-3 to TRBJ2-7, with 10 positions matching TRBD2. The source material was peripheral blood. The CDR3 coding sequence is TGTGCCAGCAGTTACTCGGGACTAGCGAGGGTCCGCGAGCAGTACTTC. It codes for CASSYSGLARVREQYF.